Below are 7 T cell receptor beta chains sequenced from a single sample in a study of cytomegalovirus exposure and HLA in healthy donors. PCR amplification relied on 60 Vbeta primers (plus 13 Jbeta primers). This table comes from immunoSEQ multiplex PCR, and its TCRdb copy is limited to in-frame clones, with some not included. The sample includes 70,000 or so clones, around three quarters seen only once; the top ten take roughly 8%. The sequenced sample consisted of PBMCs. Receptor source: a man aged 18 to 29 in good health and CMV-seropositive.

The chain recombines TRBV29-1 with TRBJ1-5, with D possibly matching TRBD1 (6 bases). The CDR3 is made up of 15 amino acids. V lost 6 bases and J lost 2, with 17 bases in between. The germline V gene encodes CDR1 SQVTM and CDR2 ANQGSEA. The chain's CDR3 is CSVSPGADGNQPQHF. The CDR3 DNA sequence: TGCAGCGTATCCCCAGGGGCGGACGGCAATCAGCCCCAGCATTTT.

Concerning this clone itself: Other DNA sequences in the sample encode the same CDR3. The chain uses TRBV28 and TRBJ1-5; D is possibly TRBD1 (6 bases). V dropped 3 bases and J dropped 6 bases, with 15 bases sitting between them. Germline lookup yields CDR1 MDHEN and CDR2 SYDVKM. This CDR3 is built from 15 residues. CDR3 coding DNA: TGTGCCAGCAGTTTTGGGCAGGGGTTTCGTCAGCCCCAGCATTTT. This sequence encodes CASSFGQGFRQPQHF.

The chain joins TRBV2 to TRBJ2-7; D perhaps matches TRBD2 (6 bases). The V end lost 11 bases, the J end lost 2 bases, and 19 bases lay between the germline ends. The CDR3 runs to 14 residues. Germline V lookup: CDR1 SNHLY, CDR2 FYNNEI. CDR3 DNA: TGTGCCTCCAATTTTAGGAGGACTACCTACGAGCAGTACTTC. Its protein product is CASNFRRTTYEQYF.

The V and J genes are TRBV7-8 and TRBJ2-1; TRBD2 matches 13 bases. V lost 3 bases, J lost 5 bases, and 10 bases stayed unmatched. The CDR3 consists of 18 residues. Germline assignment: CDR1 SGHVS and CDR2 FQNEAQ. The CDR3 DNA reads TGTGCCAGCAGCTTCCCCACAACTAGCGGGGGGGAGAACAATGAGCAGTTCTTC. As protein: CASSFPTTSGGENNEQFF.

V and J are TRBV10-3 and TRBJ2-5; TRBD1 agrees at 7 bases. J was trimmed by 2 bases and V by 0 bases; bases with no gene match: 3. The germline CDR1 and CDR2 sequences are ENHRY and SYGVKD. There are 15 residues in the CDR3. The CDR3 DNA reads TGTGCCATCAGTGAGTCGCCGGGACAGCAAGAGACCCAGTACTTC. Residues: CAISESPGQQETQYF.

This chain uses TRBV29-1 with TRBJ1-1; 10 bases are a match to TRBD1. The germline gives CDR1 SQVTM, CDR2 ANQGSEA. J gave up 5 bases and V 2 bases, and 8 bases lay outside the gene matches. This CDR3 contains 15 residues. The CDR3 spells CSVETTGGVGTEAFF. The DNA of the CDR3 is TGCAGCGTTGAAACGACAGGGGGCGTAGGTACTGAAGCTTTCTTT.

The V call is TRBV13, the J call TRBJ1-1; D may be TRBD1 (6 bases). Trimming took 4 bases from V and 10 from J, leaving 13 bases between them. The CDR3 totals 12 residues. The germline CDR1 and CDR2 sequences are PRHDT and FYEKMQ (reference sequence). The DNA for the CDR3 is TGTGCCAGCAGCTCGTACAGGGAAGTAGCTTTCTTT. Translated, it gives CASSSYREVAFF.